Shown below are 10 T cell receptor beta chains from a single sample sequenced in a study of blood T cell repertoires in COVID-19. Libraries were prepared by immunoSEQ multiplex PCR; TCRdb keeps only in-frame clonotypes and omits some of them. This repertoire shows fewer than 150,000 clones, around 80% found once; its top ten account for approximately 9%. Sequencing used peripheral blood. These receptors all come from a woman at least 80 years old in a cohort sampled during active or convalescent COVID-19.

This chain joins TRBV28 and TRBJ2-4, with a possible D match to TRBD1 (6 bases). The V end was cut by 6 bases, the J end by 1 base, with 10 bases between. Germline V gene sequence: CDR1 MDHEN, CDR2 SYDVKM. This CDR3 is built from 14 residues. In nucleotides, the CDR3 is TGTGCCAGCAGAGAAACAGGGGCCAAAAACATTCAGTACTTC. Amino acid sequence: CASRETGAKNIQYF.

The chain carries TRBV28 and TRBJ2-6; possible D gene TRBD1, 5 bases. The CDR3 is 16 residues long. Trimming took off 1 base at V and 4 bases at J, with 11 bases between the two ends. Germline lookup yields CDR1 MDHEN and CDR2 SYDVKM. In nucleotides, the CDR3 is TGTGCCAGCAGTTTATCACAGGTATCAGGGGCCAACGTCCTGACTTTC. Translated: CASSLSQVSGANVLTF.

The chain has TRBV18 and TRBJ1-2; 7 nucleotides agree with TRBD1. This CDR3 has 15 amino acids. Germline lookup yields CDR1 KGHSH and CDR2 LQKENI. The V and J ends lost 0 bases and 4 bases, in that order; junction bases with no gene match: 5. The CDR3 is CASSPPTGTSYGYTF. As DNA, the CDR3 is TGTGCCAGCTCACCACCGACAGGGACTAGCTATGGCTACACCTTC.

As DNA, the CDR3 is TGTGCCAGCAGCTTAGGAATAGCCGGGGGGGCGATGACCCAGTACTTC. This codes for CASSLGIAGGAMTQYF. The chain employs TRBV7-9 and TRBJ2-5; 8 nucleotides align to TRBD2. V trimming: 1 base; J trimming: 7 bases; junction bases outside the gene matches: 11. The germline V gene has CDR1 SEHNR and CDR2 FQNEAQ (reference sequence). The CDR3 is 16 amino acids.

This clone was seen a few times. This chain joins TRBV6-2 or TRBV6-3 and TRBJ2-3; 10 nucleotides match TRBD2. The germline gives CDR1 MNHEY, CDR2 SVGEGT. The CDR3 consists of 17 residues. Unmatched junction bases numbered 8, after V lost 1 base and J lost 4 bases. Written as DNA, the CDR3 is TGTGCCAGCAGTTACTGGATACTAGCGGGGACATCAGATACGCAGTATTTT. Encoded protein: CASSYWILAGTSDTQYF.

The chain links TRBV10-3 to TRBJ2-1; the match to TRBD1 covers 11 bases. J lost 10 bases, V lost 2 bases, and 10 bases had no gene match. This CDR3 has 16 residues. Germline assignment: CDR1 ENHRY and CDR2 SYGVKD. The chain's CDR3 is CAISETVRTGGGEQFF. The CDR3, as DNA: TGTGCCATCAGTGAGACGGTTCGGACAGGGGGCGGGGAGCAGTTCTTC.

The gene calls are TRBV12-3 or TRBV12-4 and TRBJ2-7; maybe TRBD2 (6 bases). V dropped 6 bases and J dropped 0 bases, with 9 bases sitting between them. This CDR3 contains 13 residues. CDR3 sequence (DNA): TGTGCCAGCAGCTGGGGGGTCTCCTACGAGCAGTACGTC. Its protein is CASSWGVSYEQYV.

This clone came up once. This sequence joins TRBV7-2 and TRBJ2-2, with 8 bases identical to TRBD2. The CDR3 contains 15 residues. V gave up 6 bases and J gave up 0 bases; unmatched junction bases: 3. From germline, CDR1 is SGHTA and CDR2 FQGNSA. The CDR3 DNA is TGTGCCAGCAGACTTAGCGGGGCGAACACCGGGGAGCTGTTTTTT. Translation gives CASRLSGANTGELFF.

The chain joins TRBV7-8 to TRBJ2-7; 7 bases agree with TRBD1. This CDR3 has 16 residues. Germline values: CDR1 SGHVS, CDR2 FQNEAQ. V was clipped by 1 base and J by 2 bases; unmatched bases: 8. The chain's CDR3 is CASSLDGQALPYEQYF. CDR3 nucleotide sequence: TGTGCCAGCAGCTTAGACGGACAGGCACTCCCCTACGAGCAGTACTTC.

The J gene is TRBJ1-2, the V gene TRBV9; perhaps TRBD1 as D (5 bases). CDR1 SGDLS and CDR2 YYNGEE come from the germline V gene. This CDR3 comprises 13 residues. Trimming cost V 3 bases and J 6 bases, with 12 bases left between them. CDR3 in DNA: TGTGCCAGCAGCGCGCAGGGTTTCCATGGCTACACCTTC. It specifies CASSAQGFHGYTF. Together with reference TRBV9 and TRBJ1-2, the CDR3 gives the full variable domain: DSGVTQTPKHLITATGQRVTLRCSPRSGDLSVYWYQQSLDQGLQFLIQYYNGEERAKGNILERFSAQQFPDLHSELNLSSLELGDSALYFCASSAQGFHGYTFGSGTRLTVV.